A single sample gave rise to the 19 T cell receptor beta chains below, sequenced in a study of T cell changes during pregnancy in multiple sclerosis. Data came from immunoSEQ multiplex PCR; TCRdb stores just in-frame clones and leaves some out. The sample yields approximately 80,000 clones, nearly 95% seen once. The sequences come from peripheral blood, collected in the second trimester of pregnancy. These receptor sequences come from a female donor in good health, enrolled as a control in a pregnancy study.

CDR3 loop: CASSSPIRGRAGYEQYF. CDR3 coding DNA: TGTGCCAGCAGCTCCCCTATAAGGGGGAGGGCGGGCTACGAGCAGTACTTC. V and J are TRBV7-9 and TRBJ2-7, with a possible D match to TRBD2 (7 bases). Per the germline V gene, CDR1 is SEHNR and CDR2 is FQNEAQ (reference sequence). There are 17 residues in the CDR3. Trimming cost V 4 bases and J 3 bases, with 22 bases left between them.

The chain couples TRBV18 to TRBJ2-2; 12 nucleotides match TRBD2. The CDR3 has 16 amino acids. V trimming: 3 bases; J trimming: 3 bases; junction bases outside the gene matches: 2. Per the germline V gene, CDR1 is KGHSH and CDR2 is LQKENI. CDR3 DNA sequence: TGTGCCAGCTCACCGACTAGCGGGAGTTACACCGGGGAGCTGTTTTTT. It yields the protein CASSPTSGSYTGELFF.

The CDR3 DNA reads as TGTGCCAGCAGTGCGGTAGCGGGATCCTACGAGCAGTACTTC. It is translated as CASSAVAGSYEQYF. The chain is built from TRBV6-1 and TRBJ2-7; 8 positions agree with TRBD2. Germline-derived CDR1 and CDR2 are MNHNS and SASEGT. J lost 1 base, V lost 4 bases, and 3 bases had no gene match. The CDR3 has 14 amino acids.

This sequence joins TRBV19 and TRBJ2-1; D call uncertain. The CDR3 runs 15 residues. Trimming took 3 bases from V and 3 from J, leaving 12 bases between them. Germline-derived CDR1 and CDR2 are LNHDA and SQIVND (reference sequence). The CDR3 spells CASSISETVYNEQFF. The CDR3 nucleotides are TGTGCCAGTAGTATTTCGGAGACTGTCTACAATGAGCAGTTCTTC.

The chain carries TRBV19 and TRBJ2-7; tentative D call: TRBD1 (6 bases). Trimming stripped 3 bases from V and 2 bases from J, with 8 bases between. The CDR3 has 13 amino acids. CDR1 and CDR2 from the germline V gene are LNHDA and SQIVND (reference sequence). The CDR3 region is CASSIGDTYEQYF. The DNA for the CDR3 is TGTGCCAGTAGTATTGGGGACACCTACGAGCAGTACTTC.

The gene calls are TRBV6-1 and TRBJ1-2, with 9 nucleotides matching TRBD1. V was clipped by 7 bases and J by 12 bases; unmatched bases: 9. Per the germline V gene, CDR1 is MNHNS and CDR2 is SASEGT. The CDR3 totals 12 residues. CDR3 coding DNA: TGTGCCAGCAAGCCGGGACAGGGAATCGACACCTTC. This sequence encodes CASKPGQGIDTF.

The V gene is TRBV27, the J gene TRBJ2-2; 7 bases map to TRBD1. This CDR3 has 14 amino acids. V trimming: 4 bases; J trimming: 4 bases; junction bases outside the gene matches: 3. Germline V gene lookup returns CDR1 MNHEY and CDR2 SMNVEV (reference sequence). CDR3 in DNA: TGTGCCAGCAGTTGGCGACAGGGCACCGGGGAGCTGTTTTTT. Protein product: CASSWRQGTGELFF.

The V call is TRBV5-1, the J call TRBJ2-3; 7 bases agree with TRBD2. CDR1 and CDR2 (germline): SGHRS, YFSETQ. J was trimmed by 1 base and V by 2 bases; bases with no gene match: 4. The CDR3 runs to 15 residues. The CDR3 bases are TGCGCCAGCAGCTTTGCTAGCGGTGGCACAGATACGCAGTATTTT. This translates into CASSFASGGTDTQYF. The full variable domain, with the rest looked up from reference TRBV5-1 and TRBJ2-3, is KAGVTQTPRYLIKTRGQQVTLSCSPISGHRSVSWYQQTPGQGLQFLFEYFSETQRNKGNFPGRFSGRQFSNSRSEMNVSTLELGDSALYLCASSFASGGTDTQYFGPGTRLTVL.

The sample holds one count of this clone. The chain uses TRBV2 and TRBJ2-7; 13 bases match TRBD2. The V gene end was trimmed by 7 bases and the J gene end by 6 bases; junction bases not matched to a gene: 9. The CDR3 extends over 15 amino acids. CDR1 SNHLY and CDR2 FYNNEI come from the germline V gene. The CDR3: CASKGTSGISGEQYF. The CDR3 nucleotides read TGTGCCAGCAAAGGGACTAGCGGGATTAGTGGCGAGCAGTACTTC.

The V call is TRBV19, the J call TRBJ2-3; 8 nucleotides align to TRBD1. The CDR3 sequence is 14 residues long. V shed 5 bases and J 6 bases; nucleotides not matched to a gene: 7. Germline CDR1 is LNHDA and CDR2 is SQIVND (reference sequence). Here the CDR3 DNA reads TGTGCCAGTAGTGCGACAGGGGAGGCCGATACGCAGTATTTT. Translating gives CASSATGEADTQYF.

CDR3: CASSEFSGRASEQYF. The CDR3 DNA reads as TGTGCCAGCAGTGAATTTAGCGGGAGGGCCTCCGAGCAGTACTTC. The chain is built from TRBV25-1 and TRBJ2-7; 11 bases agree with TRBD2. CDR1 MGHDK and CDR2 SYGVNS come from the germline V gene. The CDR3 runs to 15 residues. Unmatched junction bases numbered 5, after V lost 1 base and J lost 6 bases.

The genes are TRBV5-1 and TRBJ2-3, with a weak D call TRBD1 (5 bases). The germline V gene has CDR1 SGHRS and CDR2 YFSETQ. V lost 5 bases, J lost 0 bases, and 13 bases lay in between. This CDR3 region has 15 residues. The CDR3 nucleotides read TGCGCCAGCAGGATAACAGGAAAGAGCACAGATACGCAGTATTTT. Translating gives CASRITGKSTDTQYF.

The chain uses TRBV2 and TRBJ2-7; TRBD2 agrees at 13 bases. Germline values: CDR1 SNHLY, CDR2 FYNNEI. The CDR3 sequence is 15 residues long. V shed 7 bases and J 7 bases; nucleotides not matched to a gene: 10. This chain's CDR3 is CASTTTSGRAGEQYF. In nucleotides, the CDR3 is TGTGCCAGCACTACCACTAGCGGGAGGGCGGGGGAGCAGTACTTC.

The chain is built from TRBV9 and TRBJ2-7, with D unclear. From germline, CDR1 is SGDLS and CDR2 YYNGEE. This CDR3 contains 13 residues. The V and J ends lost 0 bases and 3 bases respectively, with 7 bases between them. CDR3 sequence: CASSVGPGYEQYF. In nucleotides, the CDR3 is TGTGCCAGCAGCGTAGGTCCAGGCTACGAGCAGTACTTC.

The chain combines TRBV2 with TRBJ1-5, with TRBD1 identical over 12 bases. The CDR3 consists of 14 residues. V shed 5 bases and J 6 bases; nucleotides not matched to a gene: 2. Germline V gene data show CDR1 as SNHLY and CDR2 as FYNNEI. The CDR3: CASSRDRGLQPQHF. CDR3 nucleotides: TGTGCCAGCAGTCGGGACAGGGGGCTTCAGCCCCAGCATTTT.

The chain is built from TRBV5-1 and TRBJ2-5, with D possibly TRBD1 on 6 matching bases. V lost 0 bases, J lost 9 bases, and 9 bases lay in between. CDR1 is SGHRS and CDR2 is YFSETQ in the germline V gene. CDR3 length equals 12 residues. CDR3: CASSLVGAAQYF. The CDR3 bases are TGCGCCAGCAGCTTGGTGGGGGCGGCCCAGTACTTC. Full variable domain (rest looked up from reference TRBV5-1 and TRBJ2-5): KAGVTQTPRYLIKTRGQQVTLSCSPISGHRSVSWYQQTPGQGLQFLFEYFSETQRNKGNFPGRFSGRQFSNSRSEMNVSTLELGDSALYLCASSLVGAAQYFGPGTRLLVL.

The rearrangement links TRBV28 to TRBJ2-7; maybe TRBD1 (6 bases). Between the trimmed V and J ends, which lost 1 base and 4 bases, there was a span of 14 bases. CDR3 length: 15 residues. CDR1 MDHEN and CDR2 SYDVKM come from the germline V gene. DNA of the CDR3: TGTGCCAGCAGTTTATTTGACAGGACCGAGTACGAGCAGTACTTC. Protein sequence: CASSLFDRTEYEQYF.

This clone occurred once. This sequence joins TRBV7-2 and TRBJ2-1; 8 positions match TRBD2. Germline trimming cut 5 bases from V and 8 bases from J; bases unmatched to any gene: 8. The CDR3 sequence is 14 residues long. CDR1 is SGHTA, CDR2 FQGNSA, per germline. CDR3 amino acids: CASSPRLARYEQFF. As DNA, the CDR3 is TGTGCCAGCAGCCCCCGACTAGCGCGATATGAGCAGTTCTTC. The variable domain in full, with the rest retrieved from reference TRBV7-2 and TRBJ2-1, is GAGVSQSPSNKVTEKGKDVELRCDPISGHTALYWYRQSLGQGLEFLIYFQGNSAPDKSGLPSDRFSAERTGGSVSTLTIQRTQQEDSAVYLCASSPRLARYEQFFGPGTRLTVL.

The chain joins TRBV18 to TRBJ2-7, with a possible D match to TRBD2 (6 bases). The CDR3 totals 15 residues. The V end was cut by 0 bases, the J end by 5 bases, with 14 bases between. CDR1 and CDR2 from the germline V gene are KGHSH and LQKENI. CDR3 nucleotide sequence: TGTGCCAGCTCACCACCTACCCAGGGAGGCAACGAGCAGTACTTC. As protein: CASSPPTQGGNEQYF.